This T cell receptor beta chain comes out of a study of shared clonotypes between healthy human individuals. Sequencing used immunoSEQ multiplex PCR; TCRdb keeps in-frame clones, though not all of them. This sample has under 550,000 clones, with approximately 95% found just once. The receptor was derived from a woman aged 25-40 years in good health. Material for sequencing was naive CD4+ T cells sorted from blood. The sample's subset: CD45RA+ positively selected.

The CDR3, as DNA: TGTGCCAGTAGTTTTAGGACTACAGGTCGCGGGGAGCTGTTTTTT. Protein product: CASSFRTTGRGELFF. This sequence joins TRBV19 and TRBJ2-2, with D possibly TRBD2 on 6 matching bases. The CDR3 is 15 residues long. CDR1 LNHDA and CDR2 SQIVND come from the germline V gene (reference sequence). The germline V and J ends were trimmed by 5 bases and 7 bases, with 17 bases remaining between them.